A selection of T cell receptor beta chains follows, all from one sample in a study of blood T cell repertoires in COVID-19. Measured with immunoSEQ multiplex PCR; TCRdb has only the in-frame clones, and not every one. The table includes about 380,000 clones, 88% detected once. The sample consisted of PBMCs or T cells enriched from blood (not recorded which). Source of these receptors: a woman between 18 and 29 years old who had recovered from COVID-19. Both conserved end residues are part of each CDR3. D genes are given only for firm matches. Not every row has a clone size; where given, it reads once, few, many or a size class.

D gene: TRBD2
V gene: TRBV19
clone size: NA
J gene: TRBJ2-1
CDR3 protein: CASSWRAGGDDEQFF
CDR3 DNA: TGTGCCAGTAGCTGGAGGGCGGGGGGAGACGATGAGCAGTTCTTC

D gene: NA
V gene: TRBV7-9
clone size: NA
J gene: TRBJ1-1
CDR3 protein: CASSVQTGANTEAFF
CDR3 DNA: TGTGCCAGCAGCGTTCAAACAGGAGCCAACACTGAAGCTTTCTTT

D gene: TRBD1
V gene: TRBV5-1
clone size: NA
J gene: TRBJ2-7
CDR3 protein: CASSLGTGGAYEQYF
CDR3 DNA: TGCGCCAGCAGCTTGGGGACAGGGGGGGCCTACGAGCAGTACTTC

D gene: TRBD2
V gene: TRBV28
clone size: few
J gene: TRBJ2-3
CDR3 protein: CASSRGLAGGRDTQYF
CDR3 DNA: TGTGCCAGCAGCAGGGGACTAGCGGGGGGTCGAGATACGCAGTATTTT

D gene: NA
V gene: TRBV18
clone size: NA
J gene: TRBJ1-6
CDR3 protein: CASSPLTGSISPLHF
CDR3 DNA: TGTGCCAGCTCACCACTGACAGGCTCAATTTCACCCCTCCACTTT

D gene: NA
V gene: TRBV5-1
clone size: NA
J gene: TRBJ1-5
CDR3 protein: CASSLGPRQPQHF
CDR3 DNA: TGCGCCAGCAGCTTGGGGCCTCGTCAGCCCCAGCATTTT

D gene: NA
V gene: TRBV7-9
clone size: NA
J gene: TRBJ1-6
CDR3 protein: CASSRESSYNSPLHF
CDR3 DNA: TGTGCCAGCAGCCGAGAGAGCTCCTATAATTCACCCCTCCACTTT

D gene: NA
V gene: TRBV11-2
clone size: NA
J gene: TRBJ1-3
CDR3 protein: CASSPNPGNTIYF
CDR3 DNA: TGTGCCAGCAGCCCTAACCCCGGAAACACCATATATTTT

D gene: TRBD1
V gene: TRBV4-1
clone size: NA
J gene: TRBJ2-7
CDR3 protein: CASSQEPPDRGISYEQYF
CDR3 DNA: TGCGCCAGCAGCCAAGAACCCCCGGACAGGGGCATCTCCTACGAGCAGTACTTC

D gene: TRBD1
V gene: TRBV2
clone size: NA
J gene: TRBJ1-1
CDR3 protein: CASSGLDRGMRYGTEAFF
CDR3 DNA: TGTGCCAGCAGTGGTTTGGACAGGGGGATGAGATACGGAACTGAAGCTTTCTTT

D gene: NA
V gene: TRBV7-9
clone size: NA
J gene: TRBJ1-1
CDR3 protein: CASSAGQINTEAFF
CDR3 DNA: TGTGCCAGCAGCGCCGGACAGATAAACACTGAAGCTTTCTTT

D gene: NA
V gene: TRBV6-2/TRBV6-3
clone size: NA
J gene: TRBJ1-1
CDR3 protein: CASSYPPTELTEAFF
CDR3 DNA: TGTGCCAGCAGTTACCCTCCGACAGAACTGACTGAAGCTTTCTTT

D gene: TRBD2
V gene: TRBV6-5
clone size: NA
J gene: TRBJ2-5
CDR3 protein: CASSYLAGGPWETQYF
CDR3 DNA: TGTGCCAGCAGTTATTTAGCGGGGGGGCCTTGGGAGACCCAGTACTTC

D gene: TRBD1
V gene: TRBV3-1/TRBV3-2
clone size: NA
J gene: TRBJ1-3
CDR3 protein: CASSQYGTGFGNTIYF
CDR3 DNA: TGTGCCAGCAGCCAATATGGGACAGGGTTTGGAAACACCATATATTTT

D gene: NA
V gene: TRBV7-8
clone size: NA
J gene: TRBJ2-3
CDR3 protein: CASSLAGADTQYF
CDR3 DNA: TGTGCCAGCAGCTTAGCAGGGGCAGATACGCAGTATTTT

D gene: TRBD2
V gene: TRBV7-9
clone size: NA
J gene: TRBJ2-3
CDR3 protein: CASGTGVYSSGGTQYF
CDR3 DNA: TGTGCCAGCGGGACTGGGGTCTACTCTAGCGGGGGTACGCAGTATTTT

D gene: TRBD1
V gene: TRBV11-2
clone size: few
J gene: TRBJ1-1
CDR3 protein: CASRGQGARTEAFF
CDR3 DNA: TGTGCCAGCAGAGGACAGGGGGCGCGTACTGAAGCTTTCTTT

D gene: TRBD2
V gene: TRBV5-4
clone size: NA
J gene: TRBJ2-2
CDR3 protein: CASSLGSGGATGELFF
CDR3 DNA: TGTGCCAGCAGCTTGGGTAGCGGGGGGGCCACCGGGGAGCTGTTTTTT

D gene: NA
V gene: TRBV7-9
clone size: NA
J gene: TRBJ1-3
CDR3 protein: CASSPSLQPTIGNTIYF
CDR3 DNA: TGTGCCAGCAGTCCTAGTCTTCAACCGACGATTGGAAACACCATATATTTT

D gene: NA
V gene: TRBV6-5
clone size: NA
J gene: TRBJ1-5
CDR3 protein: CASSSLTGASQPQHF
CDR3 DNA: TGTGCCAGCAGTTCATTGACAGGAGCGAGTCAGCCCCAGCATTTT

D gene: NA
V gene: TRBV18
clone size: once
J gene: TRBJ1-2
CDR3 protein: CASSPPQNGYTF
CDR3 DNA: TGTGCCAGCTCACCACCCCAGAATGGCTACACCTTC

D gene: TRBD1
V gene: TRBV11-2
clone size: NA
J gene: TRBJ1-1
CDR3 protein: CASSRTGMKGTEAFF
CDR3 DNA: TGTGCCAGCAGCCGGACAGGGATGAAGGGGACTGAAGCTTTCTTT

D gene: NA
V gene: TRBV6-1
clone size: NA
J gene: TRBJ1-5
CDR3 protein: CASSGKKTVSNQPQHF
CDR3 DNA: TGTGCCAGCAGTGGAAAAAAGACAGTTAGCAATCAGCCCCAGCATTTT

D gene: TRBD2
V gene: TRBV4-2
clone size: NA
J gene: TRBJ2-1
CDR3 protein: CASSQDTRLAGGPDEQFF
CDR3 DNA: TGTGCCAGCAGCCAAGACACCCGGCTAGCGGGGGGTCCGGATGAGCAGTTCTTC

D gene: TRBD1
V gene: TRBV6-5
clone size: NA
J gene: TRBJ2-5
CDR3 protein: CASSYTPQGGQETQYF
CDR3 DNA: TGTGCCAGCAGTTACACCCCACAGGGGGGTCAAGAGACCCAGTACTTC

D gene: NA
V gene: TRBV19
clone size: NA
J gene: TRBJ1-1
CDR3 protein: CASTTGGAGTEAFF
CDR3 DNA: TGTGCCAGTACCACAGGTGGGGCAGGCACTGAAGCTTTCTTT

D gene: NA
V gene: TRBV7-2
clone size: NA
J gene: TRBJ1-1
CDR3 protein: CASSLVGAGRKNTEAFF
CDR3 DNA: TGTGCCAGCAGCTTAGTTGGGGCTGGCCGGAAGAACACTGAAGCTTTCTTT

D gene: NA
V gene: TRBV7-9
clone size: NA
J gene: TRBJ1-4
CDR3 protein: CASSLFEWSGSHQLFF
CDR3 DNA: TGTGCCAGCAGCTTATTTGAATGGTCAGGTTCCCATCAACTGTTTTTT

D gene: TRBD1
V gene: TRBV4-2
clone size: NA
J gene: TRBJ1-2
CDR3 protein: CASSQEEAGTGGAFTYGYTF
CDR3 DNA: TGTGCCAGCAGCCAAGAAGAGGCTGGGACAGGGGGCGCATTTACCTATGGCTACACCTTC

D gene: TRBD1
V gene: TRBV5-1
clone size: NA
J gene: TRBJ1-3
CDR3 protein: CASSFATGRGNTIYF
CDR3 DNA: TGCGCCAGCAGCTTCGCGACAGGGAGAGGAAACACCATATATTTT

D gene: TRBD1
V gene: TRBV3-1/TRBV3-2
clone size: NA
J gene: TRBJ2-7
CDR3 protein: CASSHRDRGFEQYF
CDR3 DNA: TGTGCCAGCAGCCACCGGGACAGGGGTTTCGAGCAGTACTTC

D gene: TRBD1
V gene: TRBV6-2/TRBV6-3
clone size: NA
J gene: TRBJ1-2
CDR3 protein: CASSYGQDYTYGYTF
CDR3 DNA: TGTGCCAGCAGTTACGGACAGGATTATACCTATGGCTACACCTTC

D gene: NA
V gene: TRBV7-2
clone size: NA
J gene: TRBJ1-1
CDR3 protein: CASSSRWTEAFF
CDR3 DNA: TGTGCCAGCAGCTCCCGGTGGACTGAAGCTTTCTTT

D gene: NA
V gene: TRBV5-1
clone size: NA
J gene: TRBJ1-2
CDR3 protein: CASSLGPAEGGYTF
CDR3 DNA: TGCGCCAGCAGCTTGGGTCCAGCAGAGGGCGGCTACACCTTC

D gene: NA
V gene: TRBV29-1
clone size: NA
J gene: TRBJ2-7
CDR3 protein: CSVQKSRGSTYEQYF
CDR3 DNA: TGCAGCGTTCAAAAGTCCAGGGGCTCGACCTACGAGCAGTACTTC

D gene: NA
V gene: TRBV10-2
clone size: NA
J gene: TRBJ1-2
CDR3 protein: CASSYGLLNGYTF
CDR3 DNA: TGCGCCAGCAGCTACGGTCTTTTGAATGGCTACACCTTC

D gene: NA
V gene: TRBV29-1
clone size: NA
J gene: TRBJ2-7
CDR3 protein: CSVSRGTDYEQYF
CDR3 DNA: TGCAGCGTTTCCAGGGGAACTGACTACGAGCAGTACTTC

D gene: NA
V gene: TRBV10-3
clone size: NA
J gene: TRBJ2-7
CDR3 protein: CAISERRVAGFYEQYF
CDR3 DNA: TGTGCCATCAGTGAGAGAAGGGTCGCGGGATTCTACGAGCAGTACTTC

D gene: NA
V gene: TRBV25-1
clone size: NA
J gene: TRBJ1-3
CDR3 protein: CASIASPGNTIYF
CDR3 DNA: TGTGCCAGCATAGCCAGCCCTGGAAACACCATATATTTT

D gene: TRBD1
V gene: TRBV27
clone size: NA
J gene: TRBJ2-1
CDR3 protein: CASSGRDRNNEQFF
CDR3 DNA: TGTGCCAGCAGCGGAAGGGACAGAAACAATGAGCAGTTCTTC

D gene: NA
V gene: TRBV5-1
clone size: NA
J gene: TRBJ1-1
CDR3 protein: CASSLWQGGMNTEAFF
CDR3 DNA: TGCGCCAGCAGCTTGTGGCAGGGCGGTATGAACACTGAAGCTTTCTTT

D gene: TRBD1
V gene: TRBV9
clone size: few
J gene: TRBJ1-1
CDR3 protein: CATGQGMNTEAFF
CDR3 DNA: TGTGCCACGGGACAGGGGATGAACACTGAAGCTTTCTTT

D gene: NA
V gene: TRBV21-1
clone size: NA
J gene: TRBJ2-5
CDR3 protein: CASSKDPGYQETQYF
CDR3 DNA: TGTGCCAGCAGCAAAGACCCCGGGTACCAAGAGACCCAGTACTTC

D gene: NA
V gene: TRBV30
clone size: few
J gene: TRBJ1-2
CDR3 protein: CAWSVAGVDGYTF
CDR3 DNA: TGTGCCTGGAGTGTGGCCGGAGTGGATGGCTACACCTTC

D gene: TRBD1
V gene: TRBV25-1
clone size: NA
J gene: TRBJ1-2
CDR3 protein: CASSEGSGGNYGYTF
CDR3 DNA: TGTGCCAGCAGCGAAGGTTCAGGGGGGAACTATGGCTACACCTTC

D gene: TRBD1
V gene: TRBV4-3
clone size: NA
J gene: TRBJ1-4
CDR3 protein: CASTPARGTGGGANEKLFF
CDR3 DNA: TGCGCCAGCACGCCGGCTAGAGGGACAGGGGGCGGTGCTAATGAAAAACTGTTTTTT

D gene: NA
V gene: TRBV19
clone size: few
J gene: TRBJ1-2
CDR3 protein: CASRPGSGSGYTF
CDR3 DNA: TGTGCCAGTAGACCGGGCTCGGGGAGTGGCTACACCTTC

D gene: NA
V gene: TRBV12-2
clone size: NA
J gene: TRBJ2-7
CDR3 protein: CASRFLTARGNEQYF
CDR3 DNA: TGTGCAAGTCGCTTCCTGACCGCCCGGGGGAACGAGCAGTACTTC

D gene: TRBD1
V gene: TRBV2
clone size: once
J gene: TRBJ1-2
CDR3 protein: CASRRGQGNNYGYTF
CDR3 DNA: TGTGCCAGCAGACGCGGACAGGGGAATAACTATGGCTACACCTTC

D gene: NA
V gene: TRBV5-1
clone size: NA
J gene: TRBJ1-2
CDR3 protein: CASSRGNGYTF
CDR3 DNA: TGCGCCAGCAGCAGAGGGAATGGCTACACCTTC

D gene: NA
V gene: TRBV5-1
clone size: few
J gene: TRBJ1-5
CDR3 protein: CASSLDRNQPQHF
CDR3 DNA: TGCGCCAGCAGCTTGGACAGGAATCAGCCCCAGCATTTT

D gene: NA
V gene: TRBV6-5
clone size: NA
J gene: TRBJ2-7
CDR3 protein: CASSPPTGTPYEQYF
CDR3 DNA: TGTGCCAGCAGTCCCCCTACCGGGACACCCTACGAGCAGTACTTC

D gene: TRBD2
V gene: TRBV7-6
clone size: NA
J gene: TRBJ2-1
CDR3 protein: CASSLEAGGSYNEQFF
CDR3 DNA: TGTGCCAGCAGCTTAGAGGCGGGGGGCTCCTACAATGAGCAGTTCTTC

D gene: TRBD1
V gene: TRBV29-1
clone size: NA
J gene: TRBJ1-4
CDR3 protein: CSAPGQGDGKLFF
CDR3 DNA: TGCAGCGCACCGGGACAGGGGGACGGAAAACTGTTTTTT

D gene: NA
V gene: TRBV4-1
clone size: NA
J gene: TRBJ1-5
CDR3 protein: CASSQDGGIGNQPQHF
CDR3 DNA: TGCGCCAGCAGCCAAGATGGGGGCATCGGCAATCAGCCCCAGCATTTT

D gene: TRBD2
V gene: TRBV6-2/TRBV6-3
clone size: NA
J gene: TRBJ2-3
CDR3 protein: CASSSGGLDTDTQYF
CDR3 DNA: TGTGCCAGCAGTTCGGGGGGACTAGACACAGATACGCAGTATTTT

D gene: TRBD1
V gene: TRBV14
clone size: NA
J gene: TRBJ1-1
CDR3 protein: CASSQLRGRLDTEAFF
CDR3 DNA: TGTGCCAGCAGCCAATTGAGGGGGCGCTTGGACACTGAAGCTTTCTTT